These T cell receptor beta chains were read from a single sample in a study of T cells in localized non-small cell lung cancer. TCRdb's table, derived via immunoSEQ multiplex PCR, lists solely in-frame clones and lacks some. The top ten clones hold around 33% of a sample with some 30,000 clones, around 73% of them seen once. This specimen consisted of peripheral blood, obtained before any cancer treatment. The receptors derive from a male donor at least 60 years old with stage II squamous cell lung carcinoma. Each CDR3 is given with its conserved first and last residue. D genes are given only for firm matches.

v_call: TRBV6-5; j_call: TRBJ2-5; d_call: NA; cdr3_aa: CASSYSLEDQETQYF; cdr3_nt: TGTGCCAGCAGTTACTCGTTGGAGGACCAAGAGACCCAGTACTTC
v_call: TRBV5-1; j_call: TRBJ1-4; d_call: NA; cdr3_aa: CASSLGTLPIGEKLFF; cdr3_nt: TGCGCCAGCAGCTTGGGTACACTACCTATCGGTGAAAAACTGTTTTTT
v_call: TRBV5-8; j_call: TRBJ1-2; d_call: NA; cdr3_aa: CASSLSISYTF; cdr3_nt: TGTGCCAGCAGCTTGTCTATTAGCTACACCTTC
v_call: TRBV27; j_call: TRBJ1-1; d_call: TRBD1; cdr3_aa: CASSPSLGQGPTEAFF; cdr3_nt: TGTGCCAGCAGTCCCTCCCTGGGACAGGGGCCCACTGAAGCTTTCTTT
v_call: TRBV6-1; j_call: TRBJ1-1; d_call: NA; cdr3_aa: CASSGSQGNTEAFF; cdr3_nt: TGTGCCAGCAGTGGGTCACAGGGAAACACTGAAGCTTTCTTT
v_call: TRBV9; j_call: TRBJ1-2; d_call: NA; cdr3_aa: CASSLRQESNYGYTF; cdr3_nt: TGTGCCAGCAGCCTTAGACAGGAGTCTAACTATGGCTACACCTTC
v_call: TRBV5-1; j_call: TRBJ1-1; d_call: NA; cdr3_aa: CASSLTSVRTANTEAFF; cdr3_nt: TGCGCCAGCAGCTTAACGTCGGTCCGCACAGCGAACACTGAAGCTTTCTTT
v_call: TRBV30; j_call: TRBJ2-7; d_call: NA; cdr3_aa: CAWSNVAGFSYEQYF; cdr3_nt: TGTGCCTGGAGTAATGTGGCAGGGTTCTCCTACGAGCAGTACTTC
v_call: TRBV30; j_call: TRBJ2-7; d_call: NA; cdr3_aa: CAWSLPGEQYF; cdr3_nt: TGTGCCTGGAGTCTCCCCGGGGAGCAGTACTTC
v_call: TRBV7-8; j_call: TRBJ2-3; d_call: NA; cdr3_aa: CASSLEGYATSTDTQYF; cdr3_nt: TGTGCCAGCAGCTTAGAAGGGTATGCAACTAGCACAGATACGCAGTATTTT
v_call: TRBV6-1; j_call: TRBJ2-1; d_call: TRBD2; cdr3_aa: CASSGRAGGAYNEQFF; cdr3_nt: TGTGCCAGCAGTGGTCGAGCGGGGGGGGCCTACAATGAGCAGTTCTTC